What follows is one T cell receptor beta chain and its context. Its cognate antigen has yet to be identified. Per-nucleotide qualities are absent, and no much larger clonotype sits a single base away. Using the deep immunoSEQ assay, TCR CDR3 regions were amplified from genomic DNA by multiplex PCR. Extracted genomic DNA from each cell subset was distributed evenly across all wells of several immunoSEQ 96-well plates, and each plate was treated as a replicate. For sorted subsets, each replicate PCR was loaded with roughly 0.2 ug genomic DNA, equivalent to approximately 27,000 T cell genomes. Purified libraries were measured with a Qubit 3.0 fluorometer, size-checked on a Bioanalyzer 2100, and measured again with the KAPA Library Quantification kit. Each immunoSEQ 96-well plate was sequenced on its own single-read 150-cycle Illumina NextSeq 550 flow cell. In the original analysis: The immunoSEQ output contained only junctional sequences without quality scores, so filtering could not match that applied to full-length reads. To assign V/J genes and CDR3, sequences were annotated against IMGT germline references using PyIR, a Python wrapper for IgBLAST v1.9. Any read was removed if the V/J assignment was weak (E-value above 1e-6), the CDR3 was missing, or the read contained stop codons, out-of-frame junctions, or ambiguous translated residues. V3J clonotypes were defined by identical inferred V gene, J gene, and CDR3 amino acid sequence. To compute the percentage overlap between repertoires, the number of shared unique clonotypes was divided by the size of the smaller repertoire. Richness of each repertoire was evaluated using RTK rarefaction, the Chao1 estimator, and Recon v2.1 estimates of unobserved clonotypes. For all TCRbeta clonotypes obtained by the gDNA method from a handful of donors, generation probabilities were computed with OLGA. Imported from immuneACCESS, the table was reduced by TCRdb to in-frame sequences with V and J called. These copies leave out some clones; in studies compared against another copy, an unresolved V gene accounts for under half, and the cause of the remainder is not known. V, J and clone size are those of that table, while D and trimming were read from the DNA. The sample includes about 2.4 million clones, with roughly 93% observed a single time. The top ten clones comprise 0.35% to 0.45% of the sample.

The source of the sample is a study of shared clonotypes between healthy human individuals (dated by TCRdb to 2020 to 2022). About the full investigation: The cohort comprised a couple of women and a few men aged 18 to 49 years. To estimate repertoire size and how much clonotype sharing occurs between individuals, the study deeply sequenced the blood TCR repertoires of 5 or 6 healthy adults. For each donor, three plates each were used for CD4 naive and CD4 memory, two plates were used for CD8 naive, and one plate was used for CD8 memory. Between about 0.85 and 9.5 billion PBMCs per donor were obtained by leukapheresis. Different laboratories and diverse techniques were used to prepare libraries and sequence TCR repertoires, to increase sequencing depth and limit assay-specific biases. Paper-wide results and their limitations: The genetic and exposure-history diversity represented was limited by the small number of donors. Larger estimated clonotype richness was generally found for naive subsets than for memory subsets. When a few donors were compared, the shared fraction of clonotypes was about 5% for naive CD4, around 3.5% for naive CD8, 2.3% for memory CD4, and around 0.4% for memory CD8. Even with the large sequencing depth, rarefaction of the sorted-subset datasets indicated that sequencing was incomplete. Pairwise subsampling led to the expectation that sequencing depth would affect the degree of clonotype sharing among donors. Compared with non-shared clonotypes, clonotypes shared by all four sorted-subset donors had higher generation probabilities. Sampling was restricted to blood, and TCR repertoires in tissues likely differ from the TCR repertoires found in blood.

Donors were healthy HIV-negative adults with no recently reported acute infections or vaccinations. Every donor was a Caucasian adult living in Nashville, Tennessee, USA. CD4+ T cells were enriched by magnetic negative selection; naive cells were then positively selected on CD45RA, and the negative fraction formed the memory subset. Blood was obtained by leukapheresis, after which PBMCs were separated by Ficoll-Histopaque density gradient centrifugation and cryopreserved in liquid nitrogen vapor phase. Analytical flow cytometry was used to check the purity and quantity of each magnetically sorted T cell population. Genomic DNA was isolated from every sorted fraction and measured by UV absorbance on a Nanodrop 2000c. Looking up the germline V gene yields CDR1 SGHRS and CDR2 YFSETQ. For this chain, trimming is 2 bases at the V end and 6 bases at the J end, and the number of junction bases without a gene match is 7. The CDR3, cysteine through phenylalanine, is 16 amino acids long. Of all the DNA, just the CDR3 is kept, 48 bases in frame from base 1.

The sequence was obtained from a man aged 18-30 years in good health. Some clones in this sample may be carry-over from other donors' samples. The chain joins TRBV5-1 to TRBJ2-5; 13 bases in between match TRBD2. Material for sequencing was naive CD4+ T cells from PBMCs. Sample cell subset or site, as interpreted from the label and publication: CD45RA+ positively selected. The nucleotide sequence is TGCGCCAGCAGCTTCGGGACTAGCGGGGCACAGAAGACCCAGTACTTC. This encodes CASSFGTSGAQKTQYF.